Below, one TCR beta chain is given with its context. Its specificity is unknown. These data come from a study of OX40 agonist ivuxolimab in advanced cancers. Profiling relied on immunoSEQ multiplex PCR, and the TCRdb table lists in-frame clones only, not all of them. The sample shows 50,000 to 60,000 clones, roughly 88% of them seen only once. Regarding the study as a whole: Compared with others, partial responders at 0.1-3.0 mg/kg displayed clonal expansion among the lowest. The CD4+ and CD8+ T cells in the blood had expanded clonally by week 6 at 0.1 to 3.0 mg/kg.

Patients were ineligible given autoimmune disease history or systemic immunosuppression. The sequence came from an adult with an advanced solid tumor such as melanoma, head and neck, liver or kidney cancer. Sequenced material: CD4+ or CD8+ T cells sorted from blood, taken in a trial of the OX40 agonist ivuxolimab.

The CDR3 protein is CASSPRTTKNIQYF. CDR3 coding DNA: TGTGCCAGCAGCCCCCGGACTACCAAAAACATTCAGTACTTC. The V and J genes are TRBV7-2 and TRBJ2-4, with D possibly matching TRBD2 (6 bases). This CDR3 has 14 amino acids. CDR1 and CDR2 from the germline V gene are SGHTA and FQGNSA. The V end was cut by 5 bases, the J end by 2 bases, with 10 bases between.